Below, 9 T cell receptor beta chains from the same sample are listed, as sequenced in a study of tumor and adjacent non-tumor tissue in lung cancer. This sample's RNA came from whole unsorted tissue. TCRbeta libraries were built with three rounds of nested PCR, modified from ARM-PCR. Using its own MiXCR run on the multiplex PCR reads, TCRdb lists one record per CDR3 protein. The table has around 70,000 distinct CDR3 sequences, roughly 73% seen once. The sample comprised lung tumor tissue. The source of these receptors is a man between 60 and 70 years old with non-small cell lung cancer.

Of note for this clonotype: The junction does not match germline at one end; this may be a read error. The chain has TRBV20-1 and TRBJ1-4; 9 bases align to TRBD1. CDR1 DFQATT and CDR2 SNEGSKA come from the germline V gene (reference sequence). The CDR3 covers 12 residues. CDR3 sequence (DNA): TGCAATGCTAGACAGGGGGATGAAAAACTGTTTTTT. This translates into CNARQGDEKLFF.

On this clonotype itself: One end of the junction varies from germline; a read error may be responsible. The chain joins TRBV5-6 to TRBJ1-1, with 7 positions matching TRBD1. This CDR3 is built from 15 residues. Germline assignment: CDR1 SGHDT and CDR2 YYEEEE. CDR3: CASSLARDRDHIRIF. The CDR3 nucleotides read TGTGCCAGCAGCTTGGCGCGAGACAGGGACCACATCCGAATCTTT.

This clonotype was counted only a few times. Germline and junction disagree at one end, which may indicate a read error. The rearrangement joins TRBV6-5 to TRBJ1-5; D possibly corresponds to TRBD1 (5 bases). Germline loops: CDR1 MNHEY, CDR2 SVGAGI. The CDR3 length is 14 residues. CDR3: CASSYSGGDQPLHF. The CDR3 DNA reads TGTGCCAGCAGTTATTCGGGGGGTGATCAGCCCCTGCATTTT.

The table lists this clonotype with a few counts. This may stem from a read error, because a much larger clone lies one nucleotide away. V and J are TRBV5-6 and TRBJ1-1; no definite D call. CDR1 and CDR2 (germline): SGHDT, YYEEEE. The CDR3 length is 13 residues. The DNA of the CDR3 is TGTGACAGCAGCGGAACAGAGAACACTGAAGCTTTCTTT. This gives the protein CDSSGTENTEAFF.

Comment on this clonotype: Mismatch with germline at one junction end may stem from a read error. The chain joins TRBV10-3 to TRBJ2-3, with a possible D match to TRBD2 (6 bases). Germline V gives CDR1 ENHRY, CDR2 SYGVKD. The CDR3 has 12 amino acids. CDR3 amino acids: CALSETGDRQYF. The CDR3 DNA is TGTGCCCTCAGTGAGACGGGGGATAGGCAGTATTTT.

Worth noting for this clonotype: It is likely a read error, because the conserved phenylalanine at the end of the CDR3 is missing. The chain carries TRBV20-1 and TRBJ2-2; 11 nucleotides agree with TRBD2. The CDR3 sequence is 16 residues long. V lost 5 bases and J lost 5; bases outside the gene matches: 10. Germline V gives CDR1 DFQATT, CDR2 SNEGSKA (reference sequence). This CDR3 reads CSAALAGGPETGELFS. The CDR3 DNA is TGCAGTGCTGCTTTAGCGGGAGGGCCAGAGACCGGGGAGCTGTTTTCT.

As concerns this clonotype: Germline and junction disagree at one end, which may indicate a read error. The chain has TRBV20-1 and TRBJ2-5; TRBD2 might be the D (6 bases). The CDR3 extends over 11 amino acids. CDR1 is DFQATT and CDR2 is SNEGSKA in the germline V gene (reference sequence). This CDR3 reads CSVRPGGTQHF. The DNA of the CDR3 is TGCAGTGTTAGGCCCGGAGGGACCCAGCACTTC.

The genes are TRBV6-6 and TRBJ2-2; 16 bases are shared with TRBD2. Germline lookup yields CDR1 MNHNY and CDR2 SVGAGI (reference sequence). This CDR3 spans 21 amino acids. The V and J ends lost 0 bases and 17 bases, in that order; junction bases with no gene match: 24. The CDR3 nucleotides are TGTGCCAGCAGTTACTCGTACGGGACTAGCGGGAGGGCCAGGGAAACCGGGGAGCCATTTTTT. This sequence encodes CASSYSYGTSGRARETGEPFF.

This clonotype was counted a few times. The chain joins TRBV25-1 to TRBJ2-1, with 8 bases matching TRBD2. Per the germline V gene, CDR1 is MGHDK and CDR2 is SYGVNS. This CDR3 has 16 residues. With V trimmed by 3 bases and J by 2 bases, 6 bases remained unmatched. The CDR3 loop is CASSELAGRTYNEQFF. The CDR3 region has the DNA TGTGCCAGCAGTGAGTTAGCGGGAAGGACCTACAATGAGCAGTTCTTC.